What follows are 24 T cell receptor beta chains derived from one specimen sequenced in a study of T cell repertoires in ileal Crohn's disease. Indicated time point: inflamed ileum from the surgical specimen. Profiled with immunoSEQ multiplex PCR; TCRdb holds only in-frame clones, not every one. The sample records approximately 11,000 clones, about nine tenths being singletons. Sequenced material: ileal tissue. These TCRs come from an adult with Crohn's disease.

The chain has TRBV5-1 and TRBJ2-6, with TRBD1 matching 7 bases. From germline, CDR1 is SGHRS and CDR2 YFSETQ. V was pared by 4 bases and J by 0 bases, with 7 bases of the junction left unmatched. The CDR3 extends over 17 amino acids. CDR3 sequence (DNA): TGCGCCAGCAGCCTCGGACAGGTTAGCTCTGGGGCCAACGTCCTGACTTTC. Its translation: CASSLGQVSSGANVLTF.

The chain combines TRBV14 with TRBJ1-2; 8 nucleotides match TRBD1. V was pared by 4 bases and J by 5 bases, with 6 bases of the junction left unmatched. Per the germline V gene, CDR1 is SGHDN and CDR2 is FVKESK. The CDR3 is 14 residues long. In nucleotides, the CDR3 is TGTGCCAGCAGCCGGCAGGGGGCCGGGTATGGCTACACCTTC. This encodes CASSRQGAGYGYTF.

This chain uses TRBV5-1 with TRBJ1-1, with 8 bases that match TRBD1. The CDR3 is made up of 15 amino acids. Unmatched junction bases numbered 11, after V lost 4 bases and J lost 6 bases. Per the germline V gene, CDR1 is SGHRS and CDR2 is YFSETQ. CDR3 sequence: CASSTQTGANSEAFF. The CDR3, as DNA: TGCGCCAGCAGCACCCAGACAGGGGCGAATTCTGAAGCTTTCTTT.

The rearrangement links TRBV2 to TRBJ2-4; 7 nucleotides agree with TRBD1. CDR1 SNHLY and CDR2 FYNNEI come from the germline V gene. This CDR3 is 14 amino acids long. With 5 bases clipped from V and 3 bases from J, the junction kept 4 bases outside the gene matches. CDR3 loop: CASSSDRDKNIQYF. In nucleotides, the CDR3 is TGTGCCAGCAGTTCTGACAGGGACAAAAACATTCAGTACTTC.

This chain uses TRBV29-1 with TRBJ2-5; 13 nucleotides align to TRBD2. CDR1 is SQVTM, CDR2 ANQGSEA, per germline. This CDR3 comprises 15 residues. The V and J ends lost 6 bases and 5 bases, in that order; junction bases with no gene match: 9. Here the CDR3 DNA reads TGCAGCGTACCCGGACTAGCGGGGGTTCGGGAGACCCAGTACTTC. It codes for CSVPGLAGVRETQYF. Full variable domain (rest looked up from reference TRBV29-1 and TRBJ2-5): SAVISQKPSRDICQRGTSLTIQCQVDSQVTMMFWYRQQPGQSLTLIATANQGSEATYESGFVIDKFPISRPNLTFSTLTVSNMSPEDSSIYLCSVPGLAGVRETQYFGPGTRLLVL.

The CDR3 region is CAWGPGVALSYGYTF. CDR3 DNA: TGTGCCTGGGGTCCGGGAGTGGCCCTCTCCTATGGCTACACCTTC. This rearrangement joins TRBV30 to TRBJ1-2; the D is unclear. This CDR3 comprises 15 residues. Germline lookup yields CDR1 GTSNPN and CDR2 SVGIG (reference sequence). V was trimmed by 5 bases and J by 4 bases, leaving 20 bases between them.

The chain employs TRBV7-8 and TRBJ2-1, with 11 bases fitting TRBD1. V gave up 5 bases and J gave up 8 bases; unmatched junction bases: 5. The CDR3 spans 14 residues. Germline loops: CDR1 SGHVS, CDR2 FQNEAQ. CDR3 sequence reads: CASSTRTGGDEQFF. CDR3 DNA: TGTGCCAGCAGCACCAGGACAGGGGGCGATGAGCAGTTCTTC.

CDR3 in DNA: TGTGCCAGCAGTCGGACTAGCGGGAGAAACACCGGGGAGCTGTTTTTT. Its protein product is CASSRTSGRNTGELFF. The chain employs TRBV2 and TRBJ2-2; 13 positions agree with TRBD2. Germline assignment: CDR1 SNHLY and CDR2 FYNNEI. This CDR3 contains 16 residues. Trimming removed 5 bases from V and 2 bases from J; junction bases left unmatched: 2.

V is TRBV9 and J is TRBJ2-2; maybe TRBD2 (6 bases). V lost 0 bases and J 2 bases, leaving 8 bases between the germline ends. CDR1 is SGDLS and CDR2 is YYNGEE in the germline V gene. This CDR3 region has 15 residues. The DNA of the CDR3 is TGTGCCAGCAGCGTAGACGGGAGAAACACCGGGGAGCTGTTTTTT. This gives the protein CASSVDGRNTGELFF.

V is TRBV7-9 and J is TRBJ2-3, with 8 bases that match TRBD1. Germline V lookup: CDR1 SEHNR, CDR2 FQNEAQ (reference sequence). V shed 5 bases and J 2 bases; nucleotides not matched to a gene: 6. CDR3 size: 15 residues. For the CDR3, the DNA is TGTGCCAGCAGCGGCCAGGGGGCTGTCACAGATACGCAGTATTTT. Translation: CASSGQGAVTDTQYF.

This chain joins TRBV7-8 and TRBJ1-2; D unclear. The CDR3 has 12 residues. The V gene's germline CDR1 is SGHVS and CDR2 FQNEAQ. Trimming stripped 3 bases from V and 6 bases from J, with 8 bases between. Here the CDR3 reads CASSFHQDGYTF. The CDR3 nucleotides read TGTGCCAGCAGCTTCCACCAGGATGGCTACACCTTC.

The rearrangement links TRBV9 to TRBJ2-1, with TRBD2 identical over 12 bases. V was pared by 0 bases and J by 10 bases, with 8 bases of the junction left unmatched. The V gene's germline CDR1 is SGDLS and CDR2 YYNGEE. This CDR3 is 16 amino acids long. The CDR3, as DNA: TGTGCCAGCAGCGTAGGCCCTAGCGGGAGGGCCGGCGAGCAGTTCTTC. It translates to CASSVGPSGRAGEQFF.

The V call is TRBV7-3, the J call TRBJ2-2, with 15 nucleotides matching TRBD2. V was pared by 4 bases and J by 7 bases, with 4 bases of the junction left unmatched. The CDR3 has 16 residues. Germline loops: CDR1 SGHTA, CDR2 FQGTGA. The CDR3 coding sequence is TGTGCCAGCAGCTCCGGACTAGCGGGAGGGGTCGGGGAGCTGTTTTTT. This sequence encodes CASSSGLAGGVGELFF.

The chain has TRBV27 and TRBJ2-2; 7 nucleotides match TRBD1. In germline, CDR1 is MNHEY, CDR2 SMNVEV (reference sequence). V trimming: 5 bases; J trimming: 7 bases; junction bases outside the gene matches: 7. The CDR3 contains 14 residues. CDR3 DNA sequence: TGTGCCAGCAGTCAAAGGACAGGTTTCGGGGAGCTGTTTTTT. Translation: CASSQRTGFGELFF.

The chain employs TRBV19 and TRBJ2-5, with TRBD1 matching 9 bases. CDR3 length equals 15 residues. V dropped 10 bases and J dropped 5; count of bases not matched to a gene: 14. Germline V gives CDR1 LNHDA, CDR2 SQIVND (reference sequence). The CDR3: CATSSGQGGSETQYF. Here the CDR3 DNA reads TGTGCCACCTCATCGGGACAGGGCGGTTCGGAGACCCAGTACTTC. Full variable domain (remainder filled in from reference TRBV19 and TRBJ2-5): DGGITQSPKYLFRKEGQNVTLSCEQNLNHDAMYWYRQDPGQGLRLIYYSQIVNDFQKGDIAEGYSVSREKKESFPLTVTSAQKNPTAFYLCATSSGQGGSETQYFGPGTRLLVL.

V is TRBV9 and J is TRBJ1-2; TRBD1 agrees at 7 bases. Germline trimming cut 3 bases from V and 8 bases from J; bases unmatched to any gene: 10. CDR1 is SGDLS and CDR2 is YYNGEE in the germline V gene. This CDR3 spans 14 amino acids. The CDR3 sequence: CASSGQGQTGGYTF. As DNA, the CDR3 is TGTGCCAGCAGCGGCCAGGGACAGACGGGCGGCTACACCTTC.

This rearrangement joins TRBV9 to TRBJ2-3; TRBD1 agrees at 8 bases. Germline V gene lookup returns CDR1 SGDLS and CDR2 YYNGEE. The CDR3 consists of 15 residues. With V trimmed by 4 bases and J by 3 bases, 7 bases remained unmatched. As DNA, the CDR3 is TGTGCCAGCAGCCTAGGACAGGGTTGGACAGATACGCAGTATTTT. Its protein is CASSLGQGWTDTQYF. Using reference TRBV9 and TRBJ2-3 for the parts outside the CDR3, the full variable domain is DSGVTQTPKHLITATGQRVTLRCSPRSGDLSVYWYQQSLDQGLQFLIQYYNGEERAKGNILERFSAQQFPDLHSELNLSSLELGDSALYFCASSLGQGWTDTQYFGPGTRLTVL.

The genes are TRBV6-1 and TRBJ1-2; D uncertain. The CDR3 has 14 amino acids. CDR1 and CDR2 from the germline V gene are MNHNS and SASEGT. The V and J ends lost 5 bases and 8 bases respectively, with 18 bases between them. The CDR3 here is CASSLQRLFGGYTF. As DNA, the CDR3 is TGTGCCAGCAGTTTACAGAGACTTTTCGGAGGCTACACCTTC.

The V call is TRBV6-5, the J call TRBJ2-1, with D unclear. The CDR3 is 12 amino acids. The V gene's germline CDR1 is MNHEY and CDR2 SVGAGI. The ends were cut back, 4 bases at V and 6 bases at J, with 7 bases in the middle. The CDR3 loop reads CASSSKANEQFF. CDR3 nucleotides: TGTGCCAGCAGTTCTAAGGCCAATGAGCAGTTCTTC.

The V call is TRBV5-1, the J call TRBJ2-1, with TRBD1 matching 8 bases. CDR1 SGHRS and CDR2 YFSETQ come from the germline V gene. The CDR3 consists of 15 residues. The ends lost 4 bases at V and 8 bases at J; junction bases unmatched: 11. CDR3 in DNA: TGCGCCAGCAGCCTGCGGTCAGGGGGCTCAGATGAGCAGTTCTTC. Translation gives CASSLRSGGSDEQFF.

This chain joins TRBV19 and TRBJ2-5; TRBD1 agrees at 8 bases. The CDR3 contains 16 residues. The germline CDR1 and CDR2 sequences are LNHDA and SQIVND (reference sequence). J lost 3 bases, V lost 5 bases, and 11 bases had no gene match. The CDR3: CASSSLRQGWKETQYF. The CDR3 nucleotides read TGTGCCAGTAGTTCCCTGCGACAGGGGTGGAAAGAGACCCAGTACTTC.

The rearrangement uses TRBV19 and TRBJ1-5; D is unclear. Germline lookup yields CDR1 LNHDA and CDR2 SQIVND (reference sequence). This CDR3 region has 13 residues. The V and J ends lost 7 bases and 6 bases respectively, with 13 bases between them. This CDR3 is CASNLVLGQPQHF. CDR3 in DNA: TGTGCCAGTAACTTGGTCCTTGGTCAGCCCCAGCATTTT.

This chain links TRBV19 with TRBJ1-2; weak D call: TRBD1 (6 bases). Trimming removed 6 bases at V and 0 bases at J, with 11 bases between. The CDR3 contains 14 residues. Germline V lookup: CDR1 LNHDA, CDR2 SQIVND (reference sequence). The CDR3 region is CASRLQGANYGYTF. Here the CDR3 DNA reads TGTGCCAGTAGGCTACAGGGTGCTAACTATGGCTACACCTTC. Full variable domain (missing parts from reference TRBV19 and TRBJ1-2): DGGITQSPKYLFRKEGQNVTLSCEQNLNHDAMYWYRQDPGQGLRLIYYSQIVNDFQKGDIAEGYSVSREKKESFPLTVTSAQKNPTAFYLCASRLQGANYGYTFGSGTRLTVV.

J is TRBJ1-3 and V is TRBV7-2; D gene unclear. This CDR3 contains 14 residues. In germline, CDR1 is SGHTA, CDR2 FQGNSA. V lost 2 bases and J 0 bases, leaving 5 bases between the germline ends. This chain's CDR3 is CASSLRSSGNTIYF. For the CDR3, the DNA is TGTGCCAGCAGCTTAAGGAGCTCTGGAAACACCATATATTTT.